These 21 T cell receptor beta chains share one sample of origin, sequenced in a study of CD8+ T cells in alopecia areata. Documented treatment: oral pan-JAK inhibitor, 5-10 mg twice daily. In each case, RNA was isolated and then reverse transcribed into cDNA as the sequencing template. Clones were read by immunoSEQ multiplex PCR, and TCRdb kept only the in-frame ones, dropping some. The sample has some 44,000 clones; roughly 92% are singletons. Sequenced material: CD8+ T cells sorted from blood, taken at week 24, from a patient treated with tofacitinib. These receptor sequences come from a human donor with alopecia areata.

J is TRBJ2-7 and V is TRBV6-1; D not resolved. CDR1 and CDR2 from the germline V gene are MNHNS and SASEGT. The CDR3 length is 10 residues. Deletions cut 4 bases from V and 5 bases from J, with 3 bases between. The CDR3 sequence: CASSGHEQYF. Here the CDR3 DNA reads TGTGCCAGCAGTGGGCACGAGCAGTACTTC.

This chain links TRBV7-6 with TRBJ2-5; the match to TRBD2 covers 7 bases. The end of the DNA aligns better with TRBJ2-7, so the J call may be wrong. Germline CDR1 is SGHVS and CDR2 is FNYEAQ. CDR3 length: 16 amino acids. The CDR3 loop reads CASSSGAGVSSYEQYF. CDR3 bases: TGTGCCAGCAGCTCCGGGGCGGGGGTAAGCTCCTACGAGCAGTACTTC.

The chain links TRBV29-1 to TRBJ2-7, with 7 bases identical to TRBD1. Looked up from germline, CDR1 is SQVTM and CDR2 is ANQGSEA. The CDR3 loop spans 12 amino acids. With 6 bases clipped from V and 3 bases from J, the junction kept 5 bases outside the gene matches. The DNA for the CDR3 is TGCAGCGTCGGACAGGACTTCTACGAGCAGTACTTC. Encoded protein: CSVGQDFYEQYF.

The chain couples TRBV11-2 to TRBJ2-3; D uncertain. V shed 6 bases and J shed 0 bases, with 13 bases lying between them. CDR3 length equals 15 residues. Per germline, CDR1 SGHAT and CDR2 FQNNGV. Here the CDR3 reads CASSSGVGSTDTQYF. Here the CDR3 DNA reads TGTGCCAGCAGTTCGGGTGTAGGGAGCACAGATACGCAGTATTTT.

The rearrangement joins TRBV5-4 to TRBJ2-1; no reliable D call. The CDR3 is 12 amino acids. Trimming stripped 7 bases from V and 0 bases from J, with 5 bases between. Germline V gene data show CDR1 as SGHNT and CDR2 as YYREEE (reference sequence). Here the CDR3 DNA reads TGTGCCAGCTGGGGCTCCTACAATGAGCAGTTCTTC. Translation gives CASWGSYNEQFF.

The chain is built from TRBV6-4 and TRBJ2-2, with D possibly matching TRBD2 (5 bases). V dropped 7 bases and J dropped 8 bases, with 17 bases sitting between them. Germline CDR1 MRHNA, CDR2 SNTAGT. CDR3 size: 14 residues. The CDR3: CASTSSSEVGELFF. The CDR3 bases are TGTGCCAGCACCTCGTCCTCGGAGGTGGGGGAGCTGTTTTTT.

The V gene is TRBV5-4, the J gene TRBJ2-7, with 8 bases lining up with TRBD1. The V and J ends lost 3 bases and 5 bases, in that order; junction bases with no gene match: 10. This CDR3 region has 15 residues. Germline CDR1 SGHNT, CDR2 YYREEE (reference sequence). CDR3 bases: TGTGCCAGCAGCTCGGACAGGGTGGCGTCCCACGAGCAGTACTTC. Its translation is CASSSDRVASHEQYF.

The V and J genes are TRBV28 and TRBJ2-7; a weak D match, TRBD1 (5 bases). This CDR3 is 15 amino acids long. V dropped 7 bases and J dropped 3 bases, with 19 bases sitting between them. Germline CDR1 reads MDHEN; CDR2 reads SYDVKM. The DNA of the CDR3 is TGTGCCAGCAAACGGTCTCAAGGACACAACTACGAGCAGTACTTC. It yields the protein CASKRSQGHNYEQYF. Full variable domain (outside the CDR3, taken from reference TRBV28 and TRBJ2-7): DVKVTQSSRYLVKRTGEKVFLECVQDMDHENMFWYRQDPGLGLRLIYFSYDVKMKEKGDIPEGYSVSREKKERFSLILESASTNQTSMYLCASKRSQGHNYEQYFGPGTRLTVT.

The CDR3 region has the DNA TGCGCCAGCAGCCAAGATCAAGAAAAAAACATTCAGTACTTC. Translation: CASSQDQEKNIQYF. The gene calls are TRBV4-3 and TRBJ2-4, with unresolved D. This CDR3 is built from 14 residues. Looked up from germline, CDR1 is LGHNA and CDR2 is YSLEER. Deletions cut 0 bases from V and 4 bases from J, with 7 bases between.

The rearrangement links TRBV28 to TRBJ2-7; 7 positions match TRBD1. The trim removed 5 bases at V and 7 bases at J, leaving 5 bases unmatched. CDR1 MDHEN and CDR2 SYDVKM come from the germline V gene. The CDR3 has 12 amino acids. Here the CDR3 DNA reads TGTGCCAGCAGTGCGGACAGGTTGGAGCAGTACTTC. It encodes CASSADRLEQYF.

The rearrangement uses TRBV5-6 and TRBJ2-1; the D gene is possibly TRBD1 (5 bases). The V and J ends lost 0 bases and 5 bases respectively, with 12 bases between them. Germline CDR1 reads SGHDT; CDR2 reads YYEEEE. This CDR3 spans 15 amino acids. DNA for the CDR3: TGTGCCAGCAGCTTGGGTCCAGGGCCCAACAATGAGCAGTTCTTC. Translation gives CASSLGPGPNNEQFF.

This chain joins TRBV7-9 and TRBJ2-7; 7 nucleotides line up with TRBD2. The germline CDR1 and CDR2 sequences are SEHNR and FQNEAQ (reference sequence). CDR3 length: 14 amino acids. The V gene end was trimmed by 4 bases and the J gene end by 2 bases; junction bases not matched to a gene: 5. The CDR3 sequence is CASSWEGTPYEQYF. In nucleotides, the CDR3 is TGTGCCAGCAGCTGGGAGGGAACCCCCTACGAGCAGTACTTC.

This clone was seen only once. The rearrangement links TRBV19 to TRBJ2-4; 10 nucleotides align to TRBD1. This CDR3 has 13 residues. Unmatched junction bases numbered 8, after V lost 10 bases and J lost 8 bases. Germline-derived CDR1 and CDR2 are LNHDA and SQIVND (reference sequence). The CDR3 sequence is CATTTGGLDIQYF. CDR3 nucleotide sequence: TGTGCCACTACGACAGGGGGCCTGGACATTCAGTACTTC.

The genes are TRBV29-1 and TRBJ2-2, with 7 bases aligning to TRBD1. The CDR3 has 12 amino acids. CDR1 and CDR2 from the germline V gene are SQVTM and ANQGSEA. The V gene end was trimmed by 8 bases and the J gene end by 7 bases; junction bases not matched to a gene: 7. The CDR3 sequence: CSFTGVGGELFF. The CDR3 region has the DNA TGCAGCTTCACAGGGGTAGGCGGGGAGCTGTTTTTT.

The genes are TRBV2 and TRBJ2-7; 7 bases are shared with TRBD2. This CDR3 spans 13 amino acids. V trimming: 3 bases; J trimming: 3 bases; junction bases outside the gene matches: 2. The V gene's germline CDR1 is SNHLY and CDR2 FYNNEI. CDR3: CASSDASGYEQYF. CDR3 nucleotides: TGTGCCAGCAGTGACGCTAGCGGCTACGAGCAGTACTTC.

In DNA form, the CDR3 reads TGTGCCTCCTGGGAGGGGATGGGCGAAAAACTGTTTTTT. This gives the protein CASWEGMGEKLFF. This chain uses TRBV10-3 with TRBJ1-4, with a tentative D call TRBD1 (5 bases). V lost 11 bases, J lost 8 bases, and 18 bases lay in between. Per the germline V gene, CDR1 is ENHRY and CDR2 is SYGVKD. This CDR3 is built from 13 residues.

J is TRBJ2-3 and V is TRBV29-1, with D possibly matching TRBD1 (6 bases). V shed 1 base and J shed 2 bases, with 13 bases lying between them. There are 15 residues in the CDR3. Per germline, CDR1 SQVTM and CDR2 ANQGSEA. This CDR3 reads CSVEGGQTFTDTQYF. The DNA for the CDR3 is TGCAGCGTTGAAGGAGGACAGACTTTCACAGATACGCAGTATTTT.

This chain connects TRBV27 to TRBJ2-1; 11 bases agree with TRBD1. The CDR3 totals 16 residues. With V trimmed by 5 bases and J by 4 bases, 7 bases remained unmatched. Germline V CDR1 and CDR2: MNHEY, SMNVEV (reference sequence). CDR3 in DNA: TGTGCCAGCAGTCCGACGGGGACAGGGGGGTACAATGAGCAGTTCTTC. This encodes CASSPTGTGGYNEQFF.

This sequence joins TRBV7-9 and TRBJ2-7; tentatively, D is TRBD1 or TRBD2 (5 bases each). Trimming took 3 bases from V and 2 from J, leaving 14 bases between them. Germline loops: CDR1 SEHNR, CDR2 FQNEAQ (reference sequence). The CDR3 sequence is 15 residues long. DNA of the CDR3: TGTGCCAGCAGCTTGCCCCGGGACGGGACCTACGAGCAGTACTTC. This gives the protein CASSLPRDGTYEQYF. The variable domain in full, completed from reference TRBV7-9 and TRBJ2-7, reads DTGVSQNPRHKITKRGQNVTFRCDPISEHNRLYWYRQTLGQGPEFLTYFQNEAQLEKSRLLSDRFSAERPKGSFSTLEIQRTEQGDSAMYLCASSLPRDGTYEQYFGPGTRLTVT.

This sequence joins TRBV29-1 and TRBJ2-3; 11 nucleotides agree with TRBD1. The CDR3 length is 16 residues. Trimming took 8 bases from V and 2 from J; bases not matched to a gene: 12. Germline lookup yields CDR1 SQVTM and CDR2 ANQGSEA. In DNA, the CDR3 is TGCAGCTCAACCATTCTGGACAGGGGGCCCACAGATACGCAGTATTTT. Encoded protein: CSSTILDRGPTDTQYF.

The rearrangement joins TRBV7-9 to TRBJ1-2; 8 bases fit TRBD1. The CDR3 has 14 residues. CDR1 and CDR2 from the germline V gene are SEHNR and FQNEAQ (reference sequence). Trimming took 4 bases from V and 6 from J; bases not matched to a gene: 7. CDR3 sequence: CASSSPPDRDGYTF. The DNA of the CDR3 is TGTGCCAGCAGCTCTCCCCCGGACAGGGATGGCTACACCTTC.